The rows below give T cell receptor beta chains drawn from one sample of a study of shared clonotypes between healthy human individuals. Some clones are missing from TCRdb's copy, which holds only in-frame ones; the method was immunoSEQ multiplex PCR. The data contain roughly 1,000,000 clones, 78% of them seen just once; the ten biggest clones take up under 0.8%. The source material was memory CD4+ T cells from PBMCs. The origin of the receptors is a man aged 18 to 29 in good health. Some clones in this sample may be carry-over from other donors' samples. Both conserved end residues are part of each CDR3. Each record gives: D gene, J gene, clone size, V gene, CDR3 protein, CDR3 DNA. A D gene is named only where the DNA matches it firmly. Where a row states a size, it is once, few, many or the class of an expanded clone; other rows omit it.

d_call: NA; j_call: TRBJ2-1; clone_size: NA; v_call: TRBV7-9; cdr3_aa: CASSPTVVTYNEQFF; cdr3_nt: TGTGCCAGCAGCCCTACGGTGGTTACCTACAATGAGCAGTTCTTC
d_call: NA; j_call: TRBJ1-2; clone_size: NA; v_call: TRBV20-1; cdr3_aa: CSAKEIYGYTF; cdr3_nt: TGCAGTGCTAAAGAGATCTATGGCTACACCTTC
d_call: TRBD1; j_call: TRBJ2-3; clone_size: NA; v_call: TRBV27; cdr3_aa: CASSNRGTGSYTQYF; cdr3_nt: TGTGCCAGCAGTAACCGGGGGACAGGTTCCTATACGCAGTATTTT
d_call: TRBD2; j_call: TRBJ2-3; clone_size: NA; v_call: TRBV6-6; cdr3_aa: CASSGLAGFMDTQYF; cdr3_nt: TGTGCCAGCAGTGGACTAGCGGGATTCATGGATACGCAGTATTTT
d_call: TRBD1; j_call: TRBJ2-7; clone_size: NA; v_call: TRBV29-1; cdr3_aa: CSVDGQGAYEQYF; cdr3_nt: TGCAGCGTTGACGGTCAGGGGGCCTACGAGCAGTACTTC
d_call: TRBD1; j_call: TRBJ2-2; clone_size: NA; v_call: TRBV2; cdr3_aa: CASGGQGSRRGELFF; cdr3_nt: TGTGCCAGCGGGGGACAGGGGTCTCGTCGCGGGGAGCTGTTTTTT
d_call: TRBD2; j_call: TRBJ2-7; clone_size: NA; v_call: TRBV5-1; cdr3_aa: CASNFEGGPYEQYF; cdr3_nt: TGCGCCAGCAACTTCGAGGGAGGGCCATACGAGCAGTACTTC
d_call: TRBD1; j_call: TRBJ2-5; clone_size: NA; v_call: TRBV7-9; cdr3_aa: CASSYSRGQETQYF; cdr3_nt: TGTGCCAGCAGCTATTCTAGGGGGCAGGAGACCCAGTACTTC
d_call: TRBD2; j_call: TRBJ2-1; clone_size: NA; v_call: TRBV28; cdr3_aa: CASSRWTSGEYNEQFF; cdr3_nt: TGTGCCAGCAGCCGATGGACTAGCGGGGAATACAATGAGCAGTTCTTC
d_call: TRBD2; j_call: TRBJ2-5; clone_size: NA; v_call: TRBV7-8; cdr3_aa: CASSPWGGSSQETQYF; cdr3_nt: TGTGCCAGCAGCCCCTGGGGCGGGAGCAGCCAAGAGACCCAGTACTTC
d_call: NA; j_call: TRBJ2-7; clone_size: NA; v_call: TRBV6-1; cdr3_aa: CASSEAVGVWYEQYF; cdr3_nt: TGTGCCAGCAGTGAAGCAGTAGGGGTTTGGTACGAGCAGTACTTC
d_call: TRBD1; j_call: TRBJ2-3; clone_size: NA; v_call: TRBV6-4; cdr3_aa: CASRVQGSGADTQYF; cdr3_nt: TGTGCCAGCAGGGTACAGGGGTCGGGCGCAGATACGCAGTATTTT
d_call: NA; j_call: TRBJ1-4; clone_size: NA; v_call: TRBV9; cdr3_aa: CASSAGLILYEKLFF; cdr3_nt: TGTGCCAGCTCGGCGGGTTTGATCCTATATGAAAAACTGTTTTTT
d_call: NA; j_call: TRBJ2-7; clone_size: once; v_call: TRBV7-2; cdr3_aa: CASSLSAASSYEQYF; cdr3_nt: TGTGCCAGCAGCTTGAGCGCGGCCTCTTCCTACGAGCAGTACTTC
d_call: NA; j_call: TRBJ2-1; clone_size: many; v_call: TRBV6-6; cdr3_aa: CASSYYWQGGNEQFF; cdr3_nt: TGTGCCAGCAGTTATTATTGGCAGGGGGGGAATGAGCAGTTCTTC
d_call: NA; j_call: TRBJ1-3; clone_size: NA; v_call: TRBV5-1; cdr3_aa: CASSLEGSYTNTIYF; cdr3_nt: TGCGCCAGCAGCTTGGAAGGATCCTACACAAACACCATATATTTT
d_call: TRBD2; j_call: TRBJ2-7; clone_size: few; v_call: TRBV27; cdr3_aa: CASRLGTTPYYEQYF; cdr3_nt: TGTGCCAGCAGGCTAGGGACTACACCTTACTACGAGCAGTACTTC
d_call: NA; j_call: TRBJ1-2; clone_size: NA; v_call: TRBV4-1; cdr3_aa: CASSSQKQGIYGYTF; cdr3_nt: TGCGCCAGCAGCTCACAAAAACAGGGCATCTATGGCTACACCTTC
d_call: TRBD2; j_call: TRBJ2-1; clone_size: NA; v_call: TRBV28; cdr3_aa: CASSWTSGEQFF; cdr3_nt: TGTGCCAGCAGTTGGACTAGCGGAGAGCAGTTCTTC
d_call: NA; j_call: TRBJ1-1; clone_size: NA; v_call: TRBV19; cdr3_aa: CASNSRHANTEAFF; cdr3_nt: TGTGCCAGTAATAGCAGACACGCGAACACTGAAGCTTTCTTT
d_call: TRBD2; j_call: TRBJ2-3; clone_size: NA; v_call: TRBV27; cdr3_aa: CASSLGLAARDTQYF; cdr3_nt: TGTGCCAGCAGTCTCGGACTAGCGGCGAGAGATACGCAGTATTTT
d_call: TRBD2; j_call: TRBJ2-1; clone_size: NA; v_call: TRBV28; cdr3_aa: CASTRGLAGPSGNEQFF; cdr3_nt: TGTGCCAGCACCCGGGGACTAGCGGGACCTTCGGGCAATGAGCAGTTCTTC
d_call: TRBD1; j_call: TRBJ2-2; clone_size: NA; v_call: TRBV4-3; cdr3_aa: CASSQEAAGGGRTGELFF; cdr3_nt: TGCGCCAGCAGCCAAGAGGCAGCAGGGGGTGGAAGAACCGGGGAGCTGTTTTTT
d_call: NA; j_call: TRBJ2-5; clone_size: NA; v_call: TRBV5-1; cdr3_aa: CASSLAKGSRETQYF; cdr3_nt: TGCGCCAGCAGCTTGGCCAAGGGTAGTCGAGAGACCCAGTACTTC
d_call: TRBD1; j_call: TRBJ2-6; clone_size: many; v_call: TRBV19; cdr3_aa: CASSSRGRKDSGANVLTF; cdr3_nt: TGTGCCAGTAGCTCGAGGGGGCGAAAAGACTCTGGGGCCAACGTCCTGACTTTC
d_call: NA; j_call: TRBJ1-2; clone_size: NA; v_call: TRBV5-1; cdr3_aa: CASSLLAGQNGYTF; cdr3_nt: TGCGCCAGCAGCTTGTTGGCCGGACAGAATGGCTACACCTTC
d_call: NA; j_call: TRBJ1-1; clone_size: once; v_call: TRBV5-1; cdr3_aa: CASSLYYVNTEAFF; cdr3_nt: TGCGCCAGCAGCTTGTACTATGTGAACACTGAAGCTTTCTTT
d_call: NA; j_call: TRBJ2-5; clone_size: NA; v_call: TRBV5-4; cdr3_aa: CASSRAGETQYF; cdr3_nt: TGTGCCAGCAGCCGTGCGGGGGAGACCCAGTACTTC
d_call: TRBD1; j_call: TRBJ2-1; clone_size: NA; v_call: TRBV7-3; cdr3_aa: CASSLLAGGAPGLDHEQFF; cdr3_nt: TGTGCCAGCAGCCTGCTAGCAGGGGGCGCCCCTGGGTTGGATCATGAGCAGTTCTTC
d_call: TRBD2; j_call: TRBJ2-7; clone_size: NA; v_call: TRBV7-2; cdr3_aa: CASSLARASGRNEQYF; cdr3_nt: TGTGCCAGCAGCTTAGCGCGGGCTAGCGGGAGAAACGAGCAGTACTTC
d_call: TRBD2; j_call: TRBJ2-3; clone_size: NA; v_call: TRBV5-4; cdr3_aa: CASSLAGPAPDTQYF; cdr3_nt: TGTGCCAGCAGTTTAGCGGGGCCCGCCCCAGATACGCAGTATTTT
d_call: NA; j_call: TRBJ2-7; clone_size: NA; v_call: TRBV18; cdr3_aa: CASSKTRGDYEQYF; cdr3_nt: TGTGCCAGCTCTAAAACCAGGGGAGATTACGAGCAGTACTTC
d_call: TRBD2; j_call: TRBJ2-1; clone_size: NA; v_call: TRBV18; cdr3_aa: CASSAGTSGTAKLGQFF; cdr3_nt: TGTGCCAGCTCGGCCGGGACTAGCGGGACGGCGAAGTTGGGGCAGTTCTTC
d_call: TRBD2; j_call: TRBJ2-1; clone_size: NA; v_call: TRBV10-3; cdr3_aa: CAISEAGGGREQFF; cdr3_nt: TGTGCCATCAGTGAAGCGGGAGGGGGCCGTGAGCAGTTCTTC
d_call: TRBD2; j_call: TRBJ2-5; clone_size: NA; v_call: TRBV6-6; cdr3_aa: CAIRSTSGEETQYF; cdr3_nt: TGTGCCATCAGGAGCACTAGCGGAGAAGAGACCCAGTACTTC
d_call: TRBD1; j_call: TRBJ1-5; clone_size: NA; v_call: TRBV6-6; cdr3_aa: CASTPGTGHPQHF; cdr3_nt: TGTGCCAGCACTCCCGGGACAGGGCACCCCCAGCATTTT
d_call: TRBD2; j_call: TRBJ2-3; clone_size: many; v_call: TRBV11-2; cdr3_aa: CASRRGGIQGLTDTQYF; cdr3_nt: TGTGCCAGCAGACGGGGGGGCATACAGGGACTCACAGATACGCAGTATTTT
d_call: NA; j_call: TRBJ2-7; clone_size: NA; v_call: TRBV6-1; cdr3_aa: CASSEVGRDHEQYF; cdr3_nt: TGTGCCAGCAGTGAAGTCGGCAGGGACCACGAGCAGTACTTC
d_call: NA; j_call: TRBJ2-4; clone_size: NA; v_call: TRBV14; cdr3_aa: CASSLYANIQYF; cdr3_nt: TGTGCCAGCAGCCTGTACGCAAACATTCAGTACTTC
d_call: NA; j_call: TRBJ2-5; clone_size: NA; v_call: TRBV18; cdr3_aa: CASSPRLKETQYF; cdr3_nt: TGTGCCAGCTCTCCACGCTTAAAAGAGACCCAGTACTTC
d_call: NA; j_call: TRBJ1-6; clone_size: NA; v_call: TRBV30; cdr3_aa: CAWSLKGQNNSPLHF; cdr3_nt: TGTGCCTGGAGTCTGAAGGGGCAGAATAATTCACCCCTCCACTTT
d_call: TRBD2; j_call: TRBJ2-1; clone_size: NA; v_call: TRBV10-2; cdr3_aa: CASSLGLAGDRSYNEQFF; cdr3_nt: TGCGCCAGCAGTCTGGGACTAGCGGGAGATAGGTCCTACAATGAGCAGTTCTTC
d_call: NA; j_call: TRBJ2-7; clone_size: once; v_call: TRBV5-1; cdr3_aa: CASSGGDSYEQYF; cdr3_nt: TGCGCCAGCAGCGGGGGGGACAGCTACGAGCAGTACTTC
d_call: TRBD2; j_call: TRBJ2-4; clone_size: NA; v_call: TRBV5-4; cdr3_aa: CASSLSGTSGTWGNIQYF; cdr3_nt: TGTGCCAGCAGCTTGTCCGGGACTAGCGGGACCTGGGGAAACATTCAGTACTTC
d_call: TRBD2; j_call: TRBJ2-1; clone_size: many; v_call: TRBV5-1; cdr3_aa: CASSSRGLAGVSEQFF; cdr3_nt: TGCGCCAGCAGCTCCAGAGGACTAGCGGGAGTGAGTGAGCAGTTCTTC
d_call: TRBD2; j_call: TRBJ2-5; clone_size: NA; v_call: TRBV4-1; cdr3_aa: CASSQDLAGVETQYF; cdr3_nt: TGCGCCAGCAGCCAAGATCTAGCGGGGGTAGAGACCCAGTACTTC
d_call: NA; j_call: TRBJ2-6; clone_size: NA; v_call: TRBV7-9; cdr3_aa: CASSLGTSGILTF; cdr3_nt: TGTGCCAGCAGCTTAGGGACAAGCGGAATCCTGACTTTC
d_call: NA; j_call: TRBJ2-1; clone_size: NA; v_call: TRBV7-9; cdr3_aa: CASSQTRLGGGSNEQFF; cdr3_nt: TGTGCCAGCAGCCAAACTAGACTTGGAGGGGGCTCCAATGAGCAGTTCTTC
d_call: TRBD2; j_call: TRBJ2-7; clone_size: NA; v_call: TRBV5-1; cdr3_aa: CASSPGTTRVDEQYF; cdr3_nt: TGCGCCAGCAGCCCCGGGACTACCCGGGTGGACGAGCAGTACTTC
d_call: TRBD1; j_call: TRBJ1-1; clone_size: NA; v_call: TRBV29-1; cdr3_aa: CSVSRGGYTEAFF; cdr3_nt: TGCAGCGTTTCCAGGGGGGGGTACACTGAAGCTTTCTTT
d_call: NA; j_call: TRBJ1-1; clone_size: NA; v_call: TRBV6-6; cdr3_aa: CASQSRANTEAFF; cdr3_nt: TGTGCCAGCCAATCTCGGGCTAACACTGAAGCTTTCTTT
d_call: NA; j_call: TRBJ2-2; clone_size: NA; v_call: TRBV5-4; cdr3_aa: CASSGEVAGELFF; cdr3_nt: TGTGCCAGCAGCGGGGAGGTCGCCGGGGAGCTGTTTTTT
d_call: NA; j_call: TRBJ1-4; clone_size: NA; v_call: TRBV2; cdr3_aa: CASSGQGREKLFF; cdr3_nt: TGTGCCAGCAGTGGTCAGGGTAGGGAAAAACTGTTTTTT
d_call: TRBD1; j_call: TRBJ1-5; clone_size: NA; v_call: TRBV18; cdr3_aa: CASSPSAGGNDQPQHF; cdr3_nt: TGTGCCAGCTCACCATCTGCAGGGGGCAATGATCAGCCCCAGCATTTT